The 27 T cell receptor beta chains reported below all come from one sample, sequenced in a study of T cells in Graves' hyperthyroidism and ophthalmopathy. The CDR3 regions of TCR beta were amplified from RNA transcripts. First-round RT-PCR with HTBI primers amplified the TCR CDR3 region. A single record per CDR3 protein comes from TCRdb applying MiXCR to the multiplex PCR reads. The sample includes fewer than 800,000 distinct CDR3 sequences, about 17% of them seen just once. Sequencing was done on a sample of blood. The receptors here all came from a man between 18 and 29 years old with Graves' hyperthyroidism.

This clonotype appeared once. In DNA, the CDR3 is TGTGCCAGCAGCGGCAGTGAGTCCACTGAAGCTTTCTTT. Protein: CASSGSESTEAFF. V is TRBV13 and J is TRBJ1-1; D is uncertain. Germline CDR1 reads PRHDT; CDR2 reads FYEKMQ (reference sequence). The CDR3 extends over 13 amino acids. V was pared by 5 bases and J by 4 bases, with 11 bases between.

Note on this clonotype: Given a much more abundant clone one base away, this may be a read error. The chain combines TRBV12-3 or TRBV12-4 with TRBJ1-1, with unresolved D. V gave up 8 bases and J gave up 3 bases, with 19 bases separating them. The CDR3 extends over 15 amino acids. CDR3 nucleotide sequence: TGTGCCAGCTCTAGAGGCACCGAAATGTACACTGAAGCTTTCTTT. Residues: CASSRGTEMYTEAFF.

This clonotype was recorded many times. The CDR3 DNA reads as TGTGCCAGCAGCCCCCACGGTAAGGGGAGGGCCTACGAGCAGTACTTC. It codes for CASSPHGKGRAYEQYF. This chain links TRBV7-6 with TRBJ2-7, with 7 bases identical to TRBD2. The V gene end was trimmed by 5 bases and the J gene end by 2 bases; junction bases not matched to a gene: 12. Germline loops: CDR1 SGHVS, CDR2 FNYEAQ. The CDR3 spans 16 residues. Drawing the rest from reference TRBV7-6 and TRBJ2-7, the complete variable domain is GAGVSQSPRYKVTKRGQDVALRCDPISGHVSLYWYRQALGQGPEFLTYFNYEAQQDKSGLPNDRFSAERPEGSISTLTIQRTEQRDSAMYRCASSPHGKGRAYEQYFGPGTRLTVT.

The J gene is TRBJ2-5, the V gene TRBV5-4, with TRBD2 matching over 9 bases. The CDR3 consists of 15 residues. CDR1 and CDR2 from the germline V gene are SGHNT and YYREEE (reference sequence). The V segment lost 9 bases and the J segment 4 bases; nucleotides outside the gene matches: 13. CDR3 DNA: TGTGCCACCGCGCTAGGCGGGAGGGCCCCAGAGACCCAGTACTTC. The encoded protein is CATALGGRAPETQYF.

V usage is TRBV14 and J usage is TRBJ1-1; weak D call: TRBD1 (6 bases). Germline CDR1 and CDR2: SGHDN and FVKESK. This CDR3 spans 13 amino acids. V lost 0 bases to trimming and J lost 9 bases, with 11 bases between them. The CDR3 loop is CASSQDIQGQAFF. The CDR3 nucleotides are TGTGCCAGCAGCCAAGATATACAGGGACAAGCTTTCTTT.

This clonotype was seen a few times. This sequence joins TRBV29-1 and TRBJ2-7, with D hard to call. CDR1 and CDR2 (germline): SQVTM, ANQGSEA. The CDR3 has 14 residues. Trimming pared 1 base from V and 5 bases from J, leaving 15 bases between. The CDR3 nucleotides read TGCAGCGTTGAAGTATTAGCACGCCCCAACGAGCAGTACTTC. Its protein is CSVEVLARPNEQYF.

Concerning this clonotype itself: A much larger clone lies a single base off, so this may be a read error. The chain links TRBV12-3 or TRBV12-4 to TRBJ2-1; 14 bases map to TRBD2. This CDR3 is 16 amino acids long. The V and J ends lost 8 bases and 8 bases, in that order; junction bases with no gene match: 11. Here the CDR3 reads CASGDRLAGGPDEQFF. CDR3 nucleotide sequence: TGTGCCAGCGGGGACCGACTAGCGGGAGGGCCGGATGAGCAGTTCTTC.

This chain joins TRBV20-1 and TRBJ1-2; 8 bases are shared with TRBD1. CDR1 is DFQATT, CDR2 SNEGSKA, per germline (reference sequence). The junction had 3 bases not matched to a gene; V was cut back by 5 bases and J by 4 bases. The length of the CDR3 is 12 residues. In DNA, the CDR3 is TGCAGTGCTCAGACAGGGGTCTATGGCTACACCTTC. Amino acids: CSAQTGVYGYTF.

The rearrangement joins TRBV20-1 to TRBJ2-3; no reliable D call. Deletions cut 3 bases from V and 3 bases from J, with 19 bases between. Germline V gene data show CDR1 as DFQATT and CDR2 as SNEGSKA (reference sequence). The CDR3 runs to 16 residues. Here the CDR3 DNA reads TGCAGTGCTAGTGCTATGAGCCAGGCTAGGACAGATACGCAGTATTTT. This encodes CSASAMSQARTDTQYF.

This clonotype was picked up a small number of times. This chain joins TRBV15 and TRBJ1-5; D not certain. V was clipped by 2 bases and J by 8 bases, with 13 bases between them. The CDR3 length is 14 residues. Looked up from germline, CDR1 is LNHNV and CDR2 is YYDKDF (reference sequence). The CDR3 nucleotides are TGTGCCACCAGCAGATTCCCCGGACTCGAGCCCCAGCATTTT. Amino acid sequence: CATSRFPGLEPQHF.

This clonotype has ten or more counts. J is TRBJ1-2 and V is TRBV6-1; 8 positions match TRBD1. Germline-derived CDR1 and CDR2 are MNHNS and SASEGT. The CDR3 extends over 15 amino acids. The ends lost 3 bases at V and 5 bases at J; junction bases unmatched: 8. The CDR3 spells CASSDGQGASYGYTF. The CDR3 DNA reads as TGTGCCAGCAGTGACGGACAGGGAGCGTCTTATGGCTACACCTTC.

The chain joins TRBV7-9 to TRBJ2-3; D unresolved. Trimming shortened V by 2 bases and J by 4 bases, and 10 bases separated the two germline ends. CDR3 length: 14 amino acids. The germline CDR1 and CDR2 sequences are SEHNR and FQNEAQ (reference sequence). CDR3 nucleotide sequence: TGTGCCAGCAGCTTACTCTACTTGGCAGATACGCAGTATTTT. Translation: CASSLLYLADTQYF.

This clonotype has a count of ten or more. V is TRBV15 and J is TRBJ1-5; D ambiguous. CDR3 length: 17 residues. Trimming cost V 3 bases and J 2 bases, with 17 bases left between them. The germline V gene encodes CDR1 LNHNV and CDR2 YYDKDF (reference sequence). CDR3 loop: CATSRKRRGLGNQPQHF. The CDR3 region has the DNA TGTGCCACCAGCAGGAAGAGGAGAGGTTTGGGCAATCAGCCCCAGCATTTT.

Ten or more counts support this clonotype. The CDR3, as DNA: TGTGCCAGCAGCGTGCTCAGCAACACTGAAGCTTTCTTT. It translates to CASSVLSNTEAFF. The chain combines TRBV9 with TRBJ1-1; D call uncertain. The germline gives CDR1 SGDLS, CDR2 YYNGEE. The germline V and J ends were trimmed by 2 bases and 2 bases, with 7 bases remaining between them. The CDR3 has 13 residues.

The rearrangement uses TRBV12-5 and TRBJ2-7; 7 positions agree with TRBD2. The CDR3 loop spans 17 amino acids. V lost 0 bases, J lost 0 bases, and 8 bases stayed unmatched. Germline CDR1 is LGHNT and CDR2 is FRNRAP. The CDR3 DNA reads TGTGCTAGTGGTTTGGTATTCGGGAGGAGTTGCTCCTACGAGCAGTACTTC. Amino acids: CASGLVFGRSCSYEQYF. Looking up the rest from reference TRBV12-5 and TRBJ2-7 gives the full variable domain: DARVTQTPRHKVTEMGQEVTMRCQPILGHNTVFWYRQTMMQGLELLAYFRNRAPLDDSGMPKDRFSAEMPDATLATLKIQPSEPRDSAVYFCASGLVFGRSCSYEQYFGPGTRLTVT.

DNA for the CDR3: TGTGCCAGCAGGCGGGCCGCCTATGGCTACACCTTC. Residues: CASRRAAYGYTF. This rearrangement joins TRBV28 to TRBJ1-2; no firm D call. The CDR3 has 12 amino acids. The germline V gene encodes CDR1 MDHEN and CDR2 SYDVKM. V lost 6 bases to trimming and J lost 4 bases, with 9 bases between them.

The sample holds a few counts of this clonotype. The chain is built from TRBV4-2 and TRBJ2-1, with unresolved D. Trimming cost V 0 bases and J 2 bases, with 11 bases left between them. The CDR3 has 16 amino acids. The germline V gene has CDR1 LGHNA and CDR2 YNFKEQ. CDR3 in DNA: TGTGCCAGCAGCCAAGATATGCCGTCAACCTACAATGAGCAGTTCTTC. Translated, it gives CASSQDMPSTYNEQFF.

This clonotype showed up just a few times. The rearrangement links TRBV20-1 to TRBJ2-1; 9 nucleotides agree with TRBD2. Looked up from germline, CDR1 is DFQATT and CDR2 is SNEGSKA (reference sequence). V shed 2 bases, J shed 10 bases, and the junction held 6 bases outside the gene matches. The CDR3 has 13 amino acids. CDR3 region: CSARSGTSLEQFF. CDR3 in DNA: TGCAGTGCTAGATCCGGGACTAGCCTAGAGCAGTTCTTC.

V and J are TRBV20-1 and TRBJ2-7; tentatively, D is TRBD1 (6 bases). CDR1 is DFQATT and CDR2 is SNEGSKA in the germline V gene (reference sequence). The V end lost 0 bases, the J end lost 5 bases, and 17 bases lay between the germline ends. This CDR3 has 15 residues. CDR3 region: CSARDSRGIAHEQYF. As DNA, the CDR3 is TGCAGTGCTAGAGATTCCAGGGGAATAGCCCACGAGCAGTACTTC.

This clonotype has a count of ten or more. The chain is built from TRBV18 and TRBJ2-7; D may be TRBD2 (6 bases). The germline CDR1 and CDR2 sequences are KGHSH and LQKENI. The CDR3 is made up of 15 amino acids. Trimming left V 3 bases short and J 3 bases short, with 15 bases between. CDR3 residues: CASSPGSGSYYEQYF. The DNA of the CDR3 is TGTGCCAGCTCACCGGGTAGCGGAAGTTACTACGAGCAGTACTTC.

The chain joins TRBV3-1 to TRBJ2-3, with D perhaps TRBD2 (6 bases). The germline V and J ends were trimmed by 4 bases and 3 bases, with 14 bases remaining between them. The CDR3 has 15 residues. In germline, CDR1 is LGHDT, CDR2 YNNKEL (reference sequence). Here the CDR3 DNA reads TGTGCCAGCAGCCCGGAGGGGAAGTCGACAGATACGCAGTATTTT. Its protein product is CASSPEGKSTDTQYF.

This clonotype was observed a handful of times. The J gene is TRBJ2-3, the V gene TRBV29-1, with TRBD2 as a possible D gene (5 bases). The V end was cut by 5 bases, the J end by 4 bases, with 19 bases between. The CDR3 totals 15 residues. Germline CDR1 and CDR2: SQVTM and ANQGSEA. This chain's CDR3 is CSVLPGAESSDTQYF. The DNA of the CDR3 is TGCAGCGTTTTGCCCGGAGCGGAATCATCAGATACGCAGTATTTT.

In this sample, this clonotype turned up many times. V usage is TRBV20-1 and J usage is TRBJ1-5, with D possibly being TRBD1 (5 bases). This CDR3 is built from 15 residues. V lost 3 bases, J lost 3 bases, and 15 bases lay in between. Looked up from germline, CDR1 is DFQATT and CDR2 is SNEGSKA (reference sequence). The CDR3 nucleotides read TGCAGTGCTAGCCCCTCCGGGGCAGTCAATCAGCCCCAGCATTTT. This codes for CSASPSGAVNQPQHF.

This chain links TRBV9 with TRBJ2-1; D not certain. Germline loops: CDR1 SGDLS, CDR2 YYNGEE. Trimming cost V 4 bases and J 8 bases, with 7 bases left between them. The CDR3 sequence is 11 residues long. The CDR3 protein is CASSNADEQFF. The CDR3 DNA follows: TGTGCCAGCAGCAATGCGGATGAGCAGTTCTTC. The whole variable domain, filled in from reference TRBV9 and TRBJ2-1, reads DSGVTQTPKHLITATGQRVTLRCSPRSGDLSVYWYQQSLDQGLQFLIQYYNGEERAKGNILERFSAQQFPDLHSELNLSSLELGDSALYFCASSNADEQFFGPGTRLTVL.

This clonotype was seen a handful of times. This chain links TRBV12-3 or TRBV12-4 with TRBJ2-1; TRBD2 matches 15 bases. The J segment lost 3 bases and the V segment lost 3 bases, leaving 6 bases of the junction unmatched. The CDR3 runs to 18 residues. CDR3: CASSFGGLAGGRYNEQFF. The CDR3 nucleotides are TGTGCCAGCAGTTTCGGTGGACTAGCGGGAGGGCGCTACAATGAGCAGTTCTTC.

This clonotype was seen a few times. This chain joins TRBV27 and TRBJ1-2; possible D gene TRBD1, 6 bases. This CDR3 has 13 residues. V was clipped by 6 bases and J by 7 bases, with 15 bases between them. Germline V gene lookup returns CDR1 MNHEY and CDR2 SMNVEV (reference sequence). The chain's CDR3 is CASSHKGGGGYTF. The DNA for the CDR3 is TGTGCCAGCAGCCATAAAGGGGGGGGTGGCTACACCTTC.

The V gene is TRBV25-1, the J gene TRBJ1-1; the D gene is possibly TRBD1 (6 bases). In germline, CDR1 is MGHDK, CDR2 SYGVNS. The CDR3 extends over 15 amino acids. V lost 3 bases and J lost 2, with 13 bases in between. The CDR3 DNA reads as TGTGCCAGCAGTGAGCCCGGGACAATAAACACTGAAGCTTTCTTT. This gives the protein CASSEPGTINTEAFF.